Below are 31 T cell receptor beta chains sequenced from a single sample in a study of Graves' ophthalmopathy and Graves' hyperthyroidism. RNA transcripts yielded amplified TCR beta CDR3 regions. First-round RT-PCR used HTBI primers; second-round multiplex PCR followed. TCRdb itself ran the multiplex PCR reads through MiXCR, one entry per CDR3 protein. The sample carries over a million distinct CDR3 sequences, around a third recorded once. The sequenced material came from peripheral blood or thyroid tissue (not recorded which). The receptors shown here come from an adult man with Graves' hyperthyroidism.

The chain has TRBV6-5 and TRBJ2-5; 9 bases are a match to TRBD2. CDR1 is MNHEY and CDR2 is SVGAGI in the germline V gene. The CDR3 totals 17 residues. V dropped 5 bases and J dropped 3; count of bases not matched to a gene: 13. Here the CDR3 reads CASSEAKVAGAEETQYF. CDR3 bases: TGTGCCAGCAGTGAAGCGAAGGTAGCGGGGGCTGAAGAGACCCAGTACTTC.

This clonotype was counted many times. The chain combines TRBV10-3 with TRBJ1-2; tentatively, D is TRBD1 (6 bases). Deletions cut 6 bases from V and 5 bases from J, with 13 bases between. The germline V gene encodes CDR1 ENHRY and CDR2 SYGVKD. The CDR3 is 13 residues long. The CDR3: CAIRGAGRYGYTF. The CDR3 nucleotides read TGTGCCATCAGGGGGGCAGGGAGGTATGGCTACACCTTC.

The table lists this clonotype with many counts. J is TRBJ1-6 and V is TRBV20-1; no clear D gene. Looked up from germline, CDR1 is DFQATT and CDR2 is SNEGSKA (reference sequence). This CDR3 comprises 15 residues. Deletions cut 0 bases from V and 0 bases from J, with 6 bases between. CDR3 DNA: TGCAGTGCTAGAGACGATGGCTCCTATAATTCACCCCTCCACTTT. Protein product: CSARDDGSYNSPLHF.

This rearrangement joins TRBV4-3 to TRBJ2-7; D is perhaps TRBD1 (7 bases). Germline CDR1 is LGHNA and CDR2 is YSLEER. This CDR3 is 16 amino acids long. V shed 1 base and J shed 3 bases, with 16 bases lying between them. The CDR3 region is CASSQARGRDLYEQYF. DNA for the CDR3: TGCGCCAGCAGCCAAGCTAGGGGGCGGGACCTCTACGAGCAGTACTTC.

The chain joins TRBV12-3 or TRBV12-4 to TRBJ1-2; no clear D gene. The CDR3 totals 14 residues. The V end lost 3 bases, the J end lost 2 bases, and 10 bases lay between the germline ends. The CDR3, as DNA: TGTGCCAGCAGTTTCTGGCGTACCAACTATGGCTACACCTTC. This codes for CASSFWRTNYGYTF.

This clonotype was picked up many times. The V gene is TRBV7-9, the J gene TRBJ2-7, with 7 nucleotides matching TRBD1. Per germline, CDR1 SEHNR and CDR2 FQNEAQ (reference sequence). Losses at the gene ends were 4 bases for V and 4 bases for J; bases not matched to a gene: 7. CDR3 length: 14 amino acids. The CDR3 DNA sequence: TGTGCCAGCAGCTCGACAGGGTTTCCTTACGAGCAGTACTTC. Translating it yields CASSSTGFPYEQYF.

This clonotype was found a few times. The chain employs TRBV5-1 and TRBJ1-2; D unclear. CDR3 length equals 13 residues. Germline V gene lookup returns CDR1 SGHRS and CDR2 YFSETQ. V lost 7 bases to trimming and J lost 2 bases, with 12 bases between them. This CDR3 reads CASHTPSNYGYTF. The DNA of the CDR3 is TGCGCCAGCCATACACCGTCAAACTATGGCTACACCTTC.

The rearrangement uses TRBV5-1 and TRBJ2-5; TRBD1 agrees at 9 bases. The germline CDR1 and CDR2 sequences are SGHRS and YFSETQ. The ends lost 4 bases at V and 5 bases at J; junction bases unmatched: 12. The CDR3 sequence is 16 residues long. The CDR3 DNA reads as TGCGCCAGCAGCATTACTCCCGGGACAGGGTGGGAGACCCAGTACTTC. Protein sequence: CASSITPGTGWETQYF.

Many counts were recorded for this clonotype. The chain employs TRBV7-2 and TRBJ1-5; tentative D call: TRBD1 (5 bases). V lost 1 base, J lost 6 bases, and 16 bases lay in between. Germline V gene sequence: CDR1 SGHTA, CDR2 FQGNSA. The CDR3 extends over 16 amino acids. CDR3 sequence: CASSLGVGVSGQPQHF. In DNA, the CDR3 is TGTGCCAGCAGCTTAGGTGTAGGGGTTAGCGGTCAGCCCCAGCATTTT.

J is TRBJ2-7 and V is TRBV29-1, with 13 bases that match TRBD2. Germline CDR1 is SQVTM and CDR2 is ANQGSEA. CDR3 size: 15 residues. Trimming at V came to 7 bases and at J to 5 bases, leaving 11 bases not matched to a gene. In DNA form, the CDR3 reads TGCAGCGCCGAACTAGCGGGAGGGCCGCGGAACGAGCAGTACTTC. The encoded protein is CSAELAGGPRNEQYF.

The rearrangement uses TRBV7-9 and TRBJ2-7; 10 nucleotides line up with TRBD2. The tail of the sequence fits TRBJ2-1 better, so the J call may be wrong. The germline CDR1 and CDR2 sequences are SEHNR and FQNEAQ (reference sequence). The CDR3 length is 15 residues. CDR3 protein: CASSPGTSVRDEQFF. The CDR3 region has the DNA TGTGCCAGCAGCCCCGGGACTAGCGTGCGGGATGAGCAGTTCTTC.

This clonotype was recorded once. This may come from a read error, since a much larger clone is one base off. The chain is built from TRBV20-1 and TRBJ1-5; D call uncertain. The CDR3 is 17 amino acids. The germline V gene encodes CDR1 DFQATT and CDR2 SNEGSKA (reference sequence). V lost 0 bases, J lost 0 bases, and 15 bases lay in between. CDR3 DNA: TGCAGTGCTAGAGATAAGGTCCCCAATTATAGCAATCAGCCCCAGCATTTT. Translated, it gives CSARDKVPNYSNQPQHF.

This clonotype has a count of ten or more. The chain uses TRBV29-1 and TRBJ1-1; D ambiguous. V was cut by 7 bases and J by 1 base, with 13 bases left in between. CDR1 is SQVTM, CDR2 ANQGSEA, per germline. This CDR3 is 13 amino acids long. DNA of the CDR3: TGCAGCGCCAAAGACTACCAGAACACTGAAGCTTTCTTT. Translated: CSAKDYQNTEAFF.

The chain combines TRBV7-8 with TRBJ1-1; D is ambiguous. CDR1 and CDR2 (germline): SGHVS, FQNEAQ. The CDR3 is made up of 16 amino acids. Trimming took off 4 bases at V and 6 bases at J, with 21 bases between the two ends. CDR3 loop: CASSWRFRNREPEAFF. The CDR3, as DNA: TGTGCCAGCAGCTGGAGGTTCCGGAACCGAGAGCCTGAAGCTTTCTTT.

This clonotype turned up a few times. V and J are TRBV30 and TRBJ1-5, with 9 nucleotides matching TRBD1. The CDR3 consists of 13 residues. Germline V lookup: CDR1 GTSNPN, CDR2 SVGIG (reference sequence). J gave up 5 bases and V 1 base, and 0 bases lay outside the gene matches. CDR3 residues: CAWSGTGDQPQHF. CDR3 DNA sequence: TGTGCCTGGAGTGGGACAGGGGATCAGCCCCAGCATTTT.

The chain employs TRBV29-1 and TRBJ1-1; a possible D gene is TRBD1 (6 bases). The germline V and J ends were trimmed by 6 bases and 3 bases, with 11 bases remaining between them. The length of the CDR3 is 12 residues. Germline V gene sequence: CDR1 SQVTM, CDR2 ANQGSEA. CDR3 residues: CSVQEGDTEAFF. CDR3 nucleotide sequence: TGCAGCGTACAAGAGGGGGACACTGAAGCTTTCTTT.

The J gene is TRBJ2-7, the V gene TRBV27; D may be TRBD2 (6 bases). Deletions cut 3 bases from V and 7 bases from J, with 13 bases between. In germline, CDR1 is MNHEY, CDR2 SMNVEV (reference sequence). This CDR3 has 13 residues. Here the CDR3 reads CASSLEGLREQYF. As DNA, the CDR3 is TGTGCCAGCAGTTTGGAGGGCCTTCGGGAGCAGTACTTC.

This clonotype was seen ten or more times. J is TRBJ2-2 and V is TRBV10-3, with 8 positions matching TRBD1. With 0 bases clipped from V and 2 bases from J, the junction kept 2 bases outside the gene matches. The CDR3 length is 16 residues. CDR1 and CDR2 (germline): ENHRY, SYGVKD. The CDR3 loop reads CAISESDRANTGELFF. The CDR3, as DNA: TGTGCCATCAGTGAGTCGGACAGGGCCAACACCGGGGAGCTGTTTTTT.

This clonotype was picked up many times. This sequence joins TRBV12-3 or TRBV12-4 and TRBJ1-2; the match to TRBD1 covers 10 bases. V shed 5 bases, J shed 5 bases, and the junction held 5 bases outside the gene matches. The CDR3 loop spans 14 amino acids. CDR3 loop: CASSARDRGYGYTF. The CDR3 DNA sequence: TGTGCCAGCAGTGCCCGGGACAGGGGATATGGCTACACCTTC.

Of note for this clonotype: One end of the junction is discordant with germline, which a read error may explain. The CDR3 DNA reads as TGCAGCGTTGTTGTGCAAGCGTTAGCTTTC. Encoded protein: CSVVVQALAF. The genes are TRBV29-1 and TRBJ2-6; D call uncertain. The CDR3 extends over 10 amino acids. Per germline, CDR1 SQVTM and CDR2 ANQGSEA.

This clonotype was found once. The V call is TRBV12-3 or TRBV12-4, the J call TRBJ2-7; D gene unclear. This CDR3 has 14 residues. V was cut by 5 bases and J by 6 bases, with 17 bases left in between. In DNA, the CDR3 is TGTGCCAGCAGTCCCCCCACAGATGCCTCCGAGCAGTACTTC. Translated, it gives CASSPPTDASEQYF.

The sample holds many counts of this clonotype. The chain combines TRBV10-2 with TRBJ2-7; 8 nucleotides match TRBD1. The germline gives CDR1 WSHSY, CDR2 SAAADI. J was trimmed by 5 bases and V by 2 bases; bases with no gene match: 14. CDR3 size: 17 residues. The CDR3 is CASSERGLTGVSNEQYF. CDR3 sequence (DNA): TGCGCCAGCAGTGAGAGAGGTCTGACAGGGGTAAGCAACGAGCAGTACTTC.

The sample holds many counts of this clonotype. The V gene is TRBV6-5, the J gene TRBJ1-5; D uncertain. The CDR3 runs to 13 residues. The V and J ends lost 7 bases and 9 bases respectively, with 16 bases between them. Germline CDR1 MNHEY, CDR2 SVGAGI. The CDR3: CASKKDGYSPQHF. CDR3 coding DNA: TGTGCCAGCAAGAAGGACGGCTACTCGCCCCAGCATTTT.

This clonotype has a handful of counts. The V gene is TRBV19, the J gene TRBJ2-2, with D uncertain. The CDR3 consists of 16 residues. The V and J ends lost 0 bases and 2 bases respectively, with 10 bases between them. The V gene's germline CDR1 is LNHDA and CDR2 SQIVND (reference sequence). The CDR3 sequence is CASSIDSELNTGELFF. CDR3 coding DNA: TGTGCCAGTAGTATAGACAGTGAACTCAACACCGGGGAGCTGTTTTTT. The full variable domain, completed using reference TRBV19 and TRBJ2-2, is DGGITQSPKYLFRKEGQNVTLSCEQNLNHDAMYWYRQDPGQGLRLIYYSQIVNDFQKGDIAEGYSVSREKKESFPLTVTSAQKNPTAFYLCASSIDSELNTGELFFGEGSRLTVL.

This clonotype was found many times. This rearrangement joins TRBV11-2 to TRBJ1-6, with D maybe TRBD1 (6 bases). Trimming cost V 5 bases and J 6 bases, with 14 bases left between them. From germline, CDR1 is SGHAT and CDR2 FQNNGV. The CDR3 covers 15 residues. The CDR3 nucleotides read TGTGCCAGCAGCCTCTCGGACAGCCTTAATTCACCCCTCCACTTT. This codes for CASSLSDSLNSPLHF.

The chain employs TRBV7-2 and TRBJ2-2, with TRBD2 matching 8 bases. The CDR3 is made up of 15 amino acids. V shed 6 bases and J 4 bases; nucleotides not matched to a gene: 7. The germline V gene encodes CDR1 SGHTA and CDR2 FQGNSA. Written as DNA, the CDR3 is TGTGCCAGCAGGGGAGCGGGAGAGATCACCGGGGAGCTGTTTTTT. Amino acids: CASRGAGEITGELFF. Full variable domain (remainder filled in from reference TRBV7-2 and TRBJ2-2): GAGVSQSPSNKVTEKGKDVELRCDPISGHTALYWYRQSLGQGLEFLIYFQGNSAPDKSGLPSDRFSAERTGGSVSTLTIQRTQQEDSAVYLCASRGAGEITGELFFGEGSRLTVL.

Regarding this clonotype: The CDR3 carries no conserved terminal phenylalanine or tryptophan, so it likely arises from a read error. The rearrangement joins TRBV12-3 or TRBV12-4 to TRBJ2-7, with TRBD1 matching over 8 bases. This CDR3 region has 16 residues. J was trimmed by 5 bases and V by 6 bases; bases with no gene match: 15. CDR3 sequence reads: CASSPRFQGAYDEQYL. DNA of the CDR3: TGTGCCAGCAGCCCTCGCTTTCAGGGGGCTTACGACGAGCAGTACCTC.

This clonotype appeared many times. The chain is built from TRBV19 and TRBJ1-5; 7 bases fit TRBD1. In germline, CDR1 is LNHDA, CDR2 SQIVND (reference sequence). Trimming cost V 7 bases and J 7 bases; bases outside gene matches: 16. The CDR3 loop spans 16 amino acids. The CDR3 nucleotides read TGTGCCAGTATACCCCCCGGGACAGCATCAGGGCAGCCCCAGCATTTT. Protein product: CASIPPGTASGQPQHF.

J is TRBJ2-7 and V is TRBV7-3, with D hard to call. Germline V gives CDR1 SGHTA, CDR2 FQGTGA. V lost 6 bases, J lost 4 bases, and 16 bases lay in between. The CDR3 is 14 amino acids. The CDR3 here is CASSLHSFVYEQYF. In nucleotides, the CDR3 is TGTGCCAGCAGTTTGCACAGCTTTGTTTACGAGCAGTACTTC.

A single count supports this clonotype. V and J are TRBV2 and TRBJ2-5; 9 bases line up with TRBD2. CDR3 length equals 14 residues. In germline, CDR1 is SNHLY, CDR2 FYNNEI. The trim removed 6 bases at V and 1 base at J, leaving 3 bases unmatched. The CDR3 nucleotides read TGTGCCAGCAGATCTAGCGGGACCCAAGAGACCCAGTACTTC. Translation: CASRSSGTQETQYF.

This sequence joins TRBV7-9 and TRBJ2-7, with 9 bases that match TRBD2. The CDR3 consists of 17 residues. V was pared by 0 bases and J by 7 bases, with 13 bases of the junction left unmatched. From germline, CDR1 is SEHNR and CDR2 FQNEAQ (reference sequence). The CDR3 coding sequence is TGTGCCAGCAGCTTAGCGGGTAGCGGGAGAAGATCGCGTGAGCAGTACTTC. Its translation is CASSLAGSGRRSREQYF.